The T cell receptor (beta chain) described here comes from a study of T cell repertoires in ileal Crohn's disease. Study-wide context: The M6 sample came from neoterminal ileum during colonoscopy after surgery. Overall study findings and caveats: Endoscopy was done a median about seven months after surgery. Endoscopic recurrence occurred in every patient whose clonality exceeded 26.8%.

The method was immunoSEQ multiplex PCR; TCRdb's version includes in-frame clones alone and lacks a portion of them. Among about 62,000 clones listed, approximately 88% were seen once. Comments on this clone: Its antigen is not known.

Time point noted: neoterminal ileum biopsy at postoperative endoscopy, about 6 months after surgery. The TCR was taken from an adult with Crohn's disease. Sequenced input: ileal tissue.

This CDR3 is CASSLGSGTYNEQFF. The DNA of the CDR3 is TGTGCCAGCAGCTTAGGTAGCGGGACCTACAATGAGCAGTTCTTC. V is TRBV5-6 and J is TRBJ2-1; 8 nucleotides match TRBD2. Trimming removed 2 bases from V and 2 bases from J; junction bases left unmatched: 3. This CDR3 comprises 15 residues. Germline V gene data show CDR1 as SGHDT and CDR2 as YYEEEE. Looking up the rest from reference TRBV5-6 and TRBJ2-1 gives the full variable domain: DAGVTQSPTHLIKTRGQQVTLRCSPKSGHDTVSWYQQALGQGPQFIFQYYEEEERQRGNFPDRFSGHQFPNYSSELNVNALLLGDSALYLCASSLGSGTYNEQFFGPGTRLTVL.